This T cell receptor beta chain was recovered during a study of response to subunit inactivated influenza vaccine. Findings and caveats of the study: Every seasonal influenza vaccination brings in few new T cells, the authors suggested.

MiXCR was run by TCRdb on the RT-PCR reads, yielding one entry per CDR3 protein. The sample includes 450,000 to 700,000 distinct CDR3 sequences, 14% of them seen just once. This CDR3 has 16 residues. The junction had 7 bases not matched to a gene; V was cut back by 7 bases and J by 1 base. With regard to this clonotype: No antigen is known for it.

The V and J genes are TRBV12-3 or TRBV12-4 and TRBJ2-1; 10 bases align to TRBD2. This TCR came from a man over 45 who received an inactivated influenza vaccine. The sequencing used PBMCs from blood, collected 11 to 12 days after vaccination. The CDR3 reads CASNLAGAVSYNEQFF. Here the CDR3 DNA reads TGTGCCAGCAACCTAGCGGGAGCGGTTTCCTACAATGAGCAGTTCTTC.